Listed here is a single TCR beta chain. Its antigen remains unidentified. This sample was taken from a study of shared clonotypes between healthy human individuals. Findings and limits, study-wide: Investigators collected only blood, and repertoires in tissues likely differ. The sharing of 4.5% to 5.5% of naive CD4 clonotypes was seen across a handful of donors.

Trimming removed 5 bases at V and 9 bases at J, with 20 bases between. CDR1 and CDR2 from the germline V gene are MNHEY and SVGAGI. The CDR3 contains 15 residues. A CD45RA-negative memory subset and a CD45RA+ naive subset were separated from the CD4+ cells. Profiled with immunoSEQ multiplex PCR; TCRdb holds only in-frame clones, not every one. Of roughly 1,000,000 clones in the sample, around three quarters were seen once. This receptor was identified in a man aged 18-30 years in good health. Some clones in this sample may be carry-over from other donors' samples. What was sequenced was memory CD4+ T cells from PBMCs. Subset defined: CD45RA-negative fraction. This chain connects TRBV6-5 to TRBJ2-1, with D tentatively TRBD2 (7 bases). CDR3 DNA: TGTGCCAGCAGTCCCCCCCGGCAGGGGAGGGGTGAGCAGTTCTTC. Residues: CASSPPRQGRGEQFF.